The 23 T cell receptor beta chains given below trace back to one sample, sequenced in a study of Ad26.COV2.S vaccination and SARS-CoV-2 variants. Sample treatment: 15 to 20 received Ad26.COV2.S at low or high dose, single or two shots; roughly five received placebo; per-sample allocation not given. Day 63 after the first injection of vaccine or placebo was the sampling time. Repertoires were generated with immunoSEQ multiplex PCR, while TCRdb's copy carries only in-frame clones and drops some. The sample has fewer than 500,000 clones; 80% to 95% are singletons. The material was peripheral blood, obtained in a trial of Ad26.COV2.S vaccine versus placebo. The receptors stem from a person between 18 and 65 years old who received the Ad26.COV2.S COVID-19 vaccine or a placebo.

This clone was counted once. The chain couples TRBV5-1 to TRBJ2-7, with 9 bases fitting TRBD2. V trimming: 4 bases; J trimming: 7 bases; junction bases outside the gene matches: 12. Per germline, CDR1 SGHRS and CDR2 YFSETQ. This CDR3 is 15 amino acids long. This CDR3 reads CASSPRPSGTWEQYF. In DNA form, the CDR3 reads TGCGCCAGCAGCCCGCGGCCTAGCGGGACCTGGGAGCAGTACTTC.

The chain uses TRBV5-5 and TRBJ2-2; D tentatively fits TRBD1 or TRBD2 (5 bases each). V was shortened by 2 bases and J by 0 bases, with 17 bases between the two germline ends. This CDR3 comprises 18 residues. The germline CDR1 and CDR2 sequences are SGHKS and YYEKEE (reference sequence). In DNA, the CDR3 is TGTGCCAGCAGCTTAAAGACCTCCCGGGGCGCGAACACCGGGGAGCTGTTTTTT. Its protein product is CASSLKTSRGANTGELFF.

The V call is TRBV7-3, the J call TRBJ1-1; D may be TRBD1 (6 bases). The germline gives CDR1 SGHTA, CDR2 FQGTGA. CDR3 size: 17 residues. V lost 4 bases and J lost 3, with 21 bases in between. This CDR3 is CASSSHPPTGSYTEAFF. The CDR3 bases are TGTGCCAGCAGCTCCCACCCCCCGACAGGTTCCTACACTGAAGCTTTCTTT.

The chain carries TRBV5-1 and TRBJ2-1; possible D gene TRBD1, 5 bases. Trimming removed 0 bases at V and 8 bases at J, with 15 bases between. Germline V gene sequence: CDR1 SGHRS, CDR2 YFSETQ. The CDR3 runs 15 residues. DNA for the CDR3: TGCGCCAGCAGCTTGGAGGGGAAAAGTGGCTATGAGCAGTTCTTC. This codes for CASSLEGKSGYEQFF.

The CDR3 loop is CASSLEASAHEQFF. The CDR3 DNA reads as TGTGCCAGCAGCTTAGAGGCTAGCGCCCATGAGCAGTTCTTC. The V call is TRBV11-1, the J call TRBJ2-1; D might be TRBD2 (6 bases). The ends were cut back, 1 base at V and 8 bases at J, with 12 bases in the middle. This CDR3 region has 14 residues. Germline-derived CDR1 and CDR2 are SGHAT and FQDESV (reference sequence).

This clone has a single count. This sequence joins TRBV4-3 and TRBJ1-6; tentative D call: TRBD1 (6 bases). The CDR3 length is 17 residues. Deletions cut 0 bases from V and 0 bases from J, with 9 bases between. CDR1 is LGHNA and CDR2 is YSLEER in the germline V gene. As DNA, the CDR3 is TGCGCCAGCAGCCAAGATAGAGGGGGCTCCTATAATTCACCCCTCCACTTT. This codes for CASSQDRGGSYNSPLHF.

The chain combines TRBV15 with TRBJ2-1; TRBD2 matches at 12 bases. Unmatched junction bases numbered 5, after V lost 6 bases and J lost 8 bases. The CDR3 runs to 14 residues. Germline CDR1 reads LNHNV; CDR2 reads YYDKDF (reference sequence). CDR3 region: CATRPTSGSYEQFF. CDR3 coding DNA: TGTGCCACCAGACCGACTAGCGGGAGTTATGAGCAGTTCTTC.

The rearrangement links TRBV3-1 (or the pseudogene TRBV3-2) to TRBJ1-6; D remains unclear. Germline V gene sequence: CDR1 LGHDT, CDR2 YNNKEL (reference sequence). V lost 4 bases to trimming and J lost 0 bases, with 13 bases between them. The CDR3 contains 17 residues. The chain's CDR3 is CASSRRRESSYNSPLHF. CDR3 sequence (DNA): TGTGCCAGCAGCCGGAGGCGAGAAAGCTCCTATAATTCACCCCTCCACTTT.

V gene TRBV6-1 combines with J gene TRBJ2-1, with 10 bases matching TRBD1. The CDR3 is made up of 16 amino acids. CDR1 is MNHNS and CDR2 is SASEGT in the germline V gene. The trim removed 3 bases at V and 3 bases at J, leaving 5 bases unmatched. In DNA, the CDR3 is TGTGCCAGCAGTGATTCAGGACAGGGGGGCTACAATGAGCAGTTCTTC. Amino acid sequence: CASSDSGQGGYNEQFF.

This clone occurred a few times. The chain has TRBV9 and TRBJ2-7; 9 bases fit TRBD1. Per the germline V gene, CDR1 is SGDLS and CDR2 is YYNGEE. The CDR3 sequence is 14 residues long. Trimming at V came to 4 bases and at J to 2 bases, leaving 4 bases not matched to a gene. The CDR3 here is CASSLGQGTYEQYF. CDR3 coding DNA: TGTGCCAGCAGCCTGGGACAGGGCACCTACGAGCAGTACTTC.

Here the CDR3 DNA reads TGTGCCAGCAGCCGACGGGGGGGCTACAATGAGCAGTTCTTC. Encoded protein: CASSRRGGYNEQFF. This chain joins TRBV27 and TRBJ2-1; 8 bases align to TRBD2. The germline V gene has CDR1 MNHEY and CDR2 SMNVEV (reference sequence). This CDR3 contains 14 residues. J was trimmed by 3 bases and V by 6 bases; bases with no gene match: 4.

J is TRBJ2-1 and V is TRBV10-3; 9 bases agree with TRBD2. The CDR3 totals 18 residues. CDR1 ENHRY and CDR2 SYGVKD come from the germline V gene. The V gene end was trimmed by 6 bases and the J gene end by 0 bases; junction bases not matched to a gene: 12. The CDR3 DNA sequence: TGTGCCATCAGGGGTAGCGGGAGCCAAAATGGCTCCTACAATGAGCAGTTCTTC. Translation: CAIRGSGSQNGSYNEQFF.

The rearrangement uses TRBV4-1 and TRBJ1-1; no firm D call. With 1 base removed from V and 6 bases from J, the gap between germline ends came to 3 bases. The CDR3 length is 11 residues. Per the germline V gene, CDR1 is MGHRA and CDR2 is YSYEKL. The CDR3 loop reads CASSQGPEAFF. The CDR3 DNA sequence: TGCGCCAGCAGCCAAGGGCCTGAAGCTTTCTTT.

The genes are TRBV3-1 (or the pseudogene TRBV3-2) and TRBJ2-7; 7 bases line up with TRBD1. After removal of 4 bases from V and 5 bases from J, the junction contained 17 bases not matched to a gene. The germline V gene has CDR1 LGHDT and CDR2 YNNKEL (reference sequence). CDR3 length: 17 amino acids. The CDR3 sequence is CASSPLVGTALPHEQYF. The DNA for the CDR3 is TGTGCCAGCAGCCCCTTAGTCGGGACAGCCTTGCCCCACGAGCAGTACTTC.

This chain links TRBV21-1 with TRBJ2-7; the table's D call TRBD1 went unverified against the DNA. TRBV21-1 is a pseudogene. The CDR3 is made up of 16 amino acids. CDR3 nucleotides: TGTGCCAGCAGCAAAGCCGACCCTGGACAGTCTTACGAGCAGTACTTC. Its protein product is CASSKADPGQSYEQYF.

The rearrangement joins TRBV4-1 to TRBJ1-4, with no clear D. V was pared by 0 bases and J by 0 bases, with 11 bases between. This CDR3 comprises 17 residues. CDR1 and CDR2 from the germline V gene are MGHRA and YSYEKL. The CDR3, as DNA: TGCGCCAGCAGCCAAGAAGGTGGTTTTGCAACTAATGAAAAACTGTTTTTT. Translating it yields CASSQEGGFATNEKLFF.

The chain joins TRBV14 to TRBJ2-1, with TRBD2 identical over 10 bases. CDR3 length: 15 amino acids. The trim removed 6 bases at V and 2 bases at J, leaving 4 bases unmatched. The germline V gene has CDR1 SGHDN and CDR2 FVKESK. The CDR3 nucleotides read TGTGCCAGCAGTCGGACTAGCGGAACCTACAATGAGCAGTTCTTC. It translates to CASSRTSGTYNEQFF.

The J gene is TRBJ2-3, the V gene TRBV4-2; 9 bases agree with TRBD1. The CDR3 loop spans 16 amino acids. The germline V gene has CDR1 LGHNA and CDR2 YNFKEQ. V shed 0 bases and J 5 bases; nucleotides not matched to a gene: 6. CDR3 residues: CASSQDEDRGKDTQYF. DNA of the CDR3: TGTGCCAGCAGCCAAGATGAGGACAGGGGTAAAGATACGCAGTATTTT.

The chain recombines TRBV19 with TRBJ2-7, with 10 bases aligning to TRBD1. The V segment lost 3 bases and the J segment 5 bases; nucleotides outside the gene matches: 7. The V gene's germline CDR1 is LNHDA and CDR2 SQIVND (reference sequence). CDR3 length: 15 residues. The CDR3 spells CASSIRLGQGNEQYF. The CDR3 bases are TGTGCCAGTAGTATCCGACTGGGACAGGGGAACGAGCAGTACTTC.

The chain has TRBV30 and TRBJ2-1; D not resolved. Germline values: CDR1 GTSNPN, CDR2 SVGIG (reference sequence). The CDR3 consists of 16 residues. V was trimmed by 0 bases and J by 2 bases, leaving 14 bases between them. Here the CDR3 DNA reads TGTGCCTGGAGTGTACCGGTCGCAGTGGCCTACAATGAGCAGTTCTTC. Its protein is CAWSVPVAVAYNEQFF.

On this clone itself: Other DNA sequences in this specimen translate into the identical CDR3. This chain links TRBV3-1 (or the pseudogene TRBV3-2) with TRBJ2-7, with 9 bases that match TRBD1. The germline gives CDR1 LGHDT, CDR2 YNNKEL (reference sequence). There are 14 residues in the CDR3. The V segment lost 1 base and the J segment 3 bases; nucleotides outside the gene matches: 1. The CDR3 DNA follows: TGTGCCAGCAGCCAAGGACAGGGGGACTACGAGCAGTACTTC. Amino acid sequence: CASSQGQGDYEQYF.

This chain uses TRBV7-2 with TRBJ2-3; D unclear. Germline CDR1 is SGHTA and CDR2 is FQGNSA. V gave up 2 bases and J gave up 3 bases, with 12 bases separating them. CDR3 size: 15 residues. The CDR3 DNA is TGTGCCAGCAGCTTAATGGCGGCTACGACAGATACGCAGTATTTT. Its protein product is CASSLMAATTDTQYF.

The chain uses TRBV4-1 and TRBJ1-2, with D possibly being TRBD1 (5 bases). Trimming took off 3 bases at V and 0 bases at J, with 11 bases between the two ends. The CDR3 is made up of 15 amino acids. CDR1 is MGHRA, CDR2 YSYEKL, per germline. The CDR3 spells CASSQGGGSNYGYTF. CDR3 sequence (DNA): TGCGCCAGCAGCCAGGGCGGGGGATCTAACTATGGCTACACCTTC.